The 10 T cell receptor beta chains below all came from one sample that was sequenced in a study of control samples from healthy donors and cancer patients. Data came from immunoSEQ multiplex PCR; TCRdb stores just in-frame clones and leaves some out. The sample carries tens of thousands of clones, roughly 92% recorded once. Sample: blood. These receptors were taken from a woman aged 30 to 39 in good health.

The CDR3, as DNA: TGTGCCACCTCTAGGGTGGAGCAGTACTTC. It specifies CATSRVEQYF. The genes are TRBV28 and TRBJ2-7; D is ambiguous. Trimming stripped 10 bases from V and 7 bases from J, with 11 bases between. The CDR3 covers 10 residues. Germline lookup yields CDR1 MDHEN and CDR2 SYDVKM.

Comment on this clone: One end of the junction varies from germline; a read error may be responsible. The CDR3 region has the DNA TGTGCCAGCAGCCCTGGGGCGGCGGGAGGCTCCTTC. Encoded protein: CASSPGAAGGSF. This chain links TRBV11-2 with TRBJ2-7, with 8 bases lining up with TRBD2. The CDR3 sequence is 12 residues long. Germline V gene sequence: CDR1 SGHAT, CDR2 FQNNGV. Full variable domain (rest looked up from reference TRBV11-2 and TRBJ2-7): EAGVAQSPRYKIIEKRQSVAFWCNPISGHATLYWYQQILGQGPKLLIQFQNNGVVDDSQLPKDRFSAERLKGVDSTLKIQPAKLEDSAVYLCASSPGAAGGSFGPGTRLTVT.

The chain uses TRBV6-5 and TRBJ1-1; no clear D. CDR1 is MNHEY, CDR2 SVGAGI, per germline. V was pared by 2 bases and J by 2 bases, with 12 bases between. The length of the CDR3 is 15 residues. In nucleotides, the CDR3 is TGTGCCAGCAGTTACGCGGTCCCACGAAACACTGAAGCTTTCTTT. Its translation: CASSYAVPRNTEAFF.

The chain is built from TRBV7-9 and TRBJ2-2, with D unresolved. Germline CDR1 is SEHNR and CDR2 is FQNEAQ (reference sequence). Trimming took off 4 bases at V and 5 bases at J, with 8 bases between the two ends. The CDR3 spans 13 residues. This CDR3 reads CASSSAVTGELFF. Here the CDR3 DNA reads TGTGCCAGCAGCTCTGCGGTTACCGGGGAGCTGTTTTTT.

This clone has a handful of counts. The CDR3 region has the DNA TGTGCCAGCAATCGGGACAGGGGGCAAAAACTGTTTTTT. Translated: CASNRDRGQKLFF. This chain joins TRBV6-5 and TRBJ1-4; the match to TRBD1 covers 12 bases. This CDR3 contains 13 residues. V lost 7 bases and J lost 9; bases outside the gene matches: 3. Germline loops: CDR1 MNHEY, CDR2 SVGAGI.

This clone was found once. This CDR3 is also generated by other DNA sequences in the sample. The chain uses TRBV7-6 and TRBJ2-1; D gene uncertain. There are 13 residues in the CDR3. Germline V gene data show CDR1 as SGHVS and CDR2 as FNYEAQ. Trimming left V 2 bases short and J 3 bases short, with 5 bases between. CDR3 residues: CASSLSSYNEQFF. The CDR3 DNA reads TGTGCCAGCAGCTTATCTAGCTACAATGAGCAGTTCTTC.

The rearrangement links TRBV7-8 to TRBJ2-2, with 13 bases matching TRBD2. The CDR3 spans 18 residues. The trim removed 5 bases at V and 0 bases at J, leaving 6 bases unmatched. Germline values: CDR1 SGHVS, CDR2 FQNEAQ. CDR3 residues: CASSLRLAGGTNTGELFF. Written as DNA, the CDR3 is TGTGCCAGCAGCCTTAGACTAGCGGGGGGCACGAACACCGGGGAGCTGTTTTTT.

This clone came up once. V is TRBV19 and J is TRBJ1-6; D gene unclear. V was pared by 5 bases and J by 9 bases, with 17 bases between. CDR1 is LNHDA, CDR2 SQIVND, per germline (reference sequence). There are 15 residues in the CDR3. CDR3 bases: TGTGCCAGTAGTCCCGAGACATCTGTGAGTTCACCCCTCCACTTT. Residues: CASSPETSVSSPLHF.

V and J are TRBV12-3 or TRBV12-4 and TRBJ1-5; D is perhaps TRBD1 (6 bases). V lost 7 bases to trimming and J lost 5 bases, with 9 bases between them. There are 12 residues in the CDR3. The chain's CDR3 is CASTDRYQPQHF. For the CDR3, the DNA is TGTGCCAGCACCGACAGGTATCAGCCCCAGCATTTT.

V usage is TRBV9 and J usage is TRBJ2-4; 10 bases line up with TRBD2. Germline trimming cut 3 bases from V and 12 bases from J; bases unmatched to any gene: 6. Germline V gene lookup returns CDR1 SGDLS and CDR2 YYNGEE. This CDR3 comprises 13 residues. The CDR3: CASSAGSGGAQYF. The CDR3 region has the DNA TGTGCCAGCAGCGCCGGGAGCGGGGGGGCTCAGTACTTC.